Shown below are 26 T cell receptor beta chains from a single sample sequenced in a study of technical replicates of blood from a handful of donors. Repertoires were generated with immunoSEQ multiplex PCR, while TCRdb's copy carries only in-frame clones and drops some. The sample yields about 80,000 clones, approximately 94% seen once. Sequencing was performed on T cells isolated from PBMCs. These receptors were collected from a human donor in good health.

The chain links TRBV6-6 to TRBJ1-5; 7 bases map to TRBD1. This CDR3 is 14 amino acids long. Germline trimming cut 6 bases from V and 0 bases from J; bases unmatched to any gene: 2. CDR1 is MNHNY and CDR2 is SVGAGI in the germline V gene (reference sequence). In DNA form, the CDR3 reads TGTGCCAGCAGCGACAGGGATAGCAATCAGCCCCAGCATTTT. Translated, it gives CASSDRDSNQPQHF.

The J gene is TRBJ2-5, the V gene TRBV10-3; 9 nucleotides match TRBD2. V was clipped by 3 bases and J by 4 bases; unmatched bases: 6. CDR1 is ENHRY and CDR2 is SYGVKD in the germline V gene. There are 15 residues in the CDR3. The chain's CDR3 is CAISEGAGGPETQYF. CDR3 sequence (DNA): TGTGCCATCAGTGAAGGGGCGGGAGGGCCAGAGACCCAGTACTTC.

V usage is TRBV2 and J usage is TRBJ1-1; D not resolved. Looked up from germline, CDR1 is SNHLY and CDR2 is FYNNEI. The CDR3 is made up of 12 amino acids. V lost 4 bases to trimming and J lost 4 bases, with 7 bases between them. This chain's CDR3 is CASSAVGTEAFF. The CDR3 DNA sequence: TGTGCCAGCAGTGCGGTCGGCACTGAAGCTTTCTTT.

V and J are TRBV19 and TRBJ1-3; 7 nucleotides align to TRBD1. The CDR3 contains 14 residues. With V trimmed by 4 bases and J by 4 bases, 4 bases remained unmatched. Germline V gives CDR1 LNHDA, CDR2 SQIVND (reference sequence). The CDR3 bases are TGTGCCAGTAGTACCCAGACAGGGGGAAACACCATATATTTT. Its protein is CASSTQTGGNTIYF. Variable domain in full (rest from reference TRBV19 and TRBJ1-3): DGGITQSPKYLFRKEGQNVTLSCEQNLNHDAMYWYRQDPGQGLRLIYYSQIVNDFQKGDIAEGYSVSREKKESFPLTVTSAQKNPTAFYLCASSTQTGGNTIYFGEGSWLTVV.

The CDR3 coding sequence is TGTGCCAGCAGCTTGGGACAGGGCCAAGAGACCCAGTACTTC. As protein: CASSLGQGQETQYF. The chain employs TRBV5-6 and TRBJ2-5; 7 bases are a match to TRBD1. Germline V gene data show CDR1 as SGHDT and CDR2 as YYEEEE. The CDR3 runs 14 residues. Trimming took 0 bases from V and 1 from J; bases not matched to a gene: 0.

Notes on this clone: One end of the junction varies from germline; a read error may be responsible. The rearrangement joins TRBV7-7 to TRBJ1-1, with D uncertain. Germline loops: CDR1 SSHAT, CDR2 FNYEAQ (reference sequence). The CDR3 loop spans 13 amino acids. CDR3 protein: CASSLNKNTEAFF. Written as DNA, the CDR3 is TGTGCTAGCAGCTTGAACAAGAACACTGAAGCTTTCTTT.

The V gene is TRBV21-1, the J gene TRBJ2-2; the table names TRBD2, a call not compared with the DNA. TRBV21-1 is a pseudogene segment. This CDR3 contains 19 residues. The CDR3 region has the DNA TGTGCCAGCAGCAATAAGAGACTAGCGGGAGGATCGAACACCGGGGAGCTGTTTTTT. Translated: CASSNKRLAGGSNTGELFF.

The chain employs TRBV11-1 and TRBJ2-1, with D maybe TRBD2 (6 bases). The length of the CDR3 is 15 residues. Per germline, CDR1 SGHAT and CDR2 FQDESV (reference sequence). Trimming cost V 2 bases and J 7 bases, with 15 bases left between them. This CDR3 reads CASSLHAGLGNEQFF. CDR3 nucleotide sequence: TGTGCCAGCAGCTTACACGCGGGACTGGGAAATGAGCAGTTCTTC.

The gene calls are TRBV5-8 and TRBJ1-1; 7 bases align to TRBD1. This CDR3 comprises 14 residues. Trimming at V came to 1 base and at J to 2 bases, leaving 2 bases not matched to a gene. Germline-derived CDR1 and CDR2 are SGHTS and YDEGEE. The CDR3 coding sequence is TGTGCCAGCAGCTTGACAGGGGTCAACACTGAAGCTTTCTTT. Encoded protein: CASSLTGVNTEAFF. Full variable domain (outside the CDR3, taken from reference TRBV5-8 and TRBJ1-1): EAGVTQSPTHLIKTRGQQATLRCSPISGHTSVYWYQQALGLGLQFLLWYDEGEERNRGNFPPRFSGRQFPNYSSELNVNALELEDSALYLCASSLTGVNTEAFFGQGTRLTVV.

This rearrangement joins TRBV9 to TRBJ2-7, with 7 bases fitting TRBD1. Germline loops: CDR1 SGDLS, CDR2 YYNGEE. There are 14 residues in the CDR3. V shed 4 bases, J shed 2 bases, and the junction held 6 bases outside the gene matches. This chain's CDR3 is CASSPRDSPYEQYF. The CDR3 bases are TGTGCCAGCAGCCCCCGGGACAGCCCCTACGAGCAGTACTTC.

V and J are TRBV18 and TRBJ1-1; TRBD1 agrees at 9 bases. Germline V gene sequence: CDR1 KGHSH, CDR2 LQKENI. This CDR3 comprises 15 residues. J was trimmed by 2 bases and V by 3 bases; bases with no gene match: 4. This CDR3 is CASSPSGQGNTEAFF. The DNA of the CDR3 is TGTGCCAGCTCACCTTCGGGACAGGGTAACACTGAAGCTTTCTTT.

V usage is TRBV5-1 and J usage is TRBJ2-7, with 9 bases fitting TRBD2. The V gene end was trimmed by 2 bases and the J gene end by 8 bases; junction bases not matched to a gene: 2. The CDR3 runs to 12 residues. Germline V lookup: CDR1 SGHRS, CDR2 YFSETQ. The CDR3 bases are TGCGCCAGCAGCTTTAGCGGGAGAAAGCAGTACTTC. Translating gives CASSFSGRKQYF.

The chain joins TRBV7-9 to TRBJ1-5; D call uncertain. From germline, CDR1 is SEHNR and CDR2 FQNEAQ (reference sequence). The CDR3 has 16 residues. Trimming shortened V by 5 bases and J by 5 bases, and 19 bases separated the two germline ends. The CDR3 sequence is CASSLWSPTAYQPQHF. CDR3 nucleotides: TGTGCCAGCAGCCTTTGGAGCCCCACGGCCTATCAGCCCCAGCATTTT.

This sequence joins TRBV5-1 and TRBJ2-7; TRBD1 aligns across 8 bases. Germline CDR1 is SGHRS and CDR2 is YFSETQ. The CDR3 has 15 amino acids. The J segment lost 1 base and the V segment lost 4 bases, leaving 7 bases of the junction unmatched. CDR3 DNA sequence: TGCGCCAGCAGCGCTGCAGGGGGCGTTTCCTACGAGCAGTACTTC. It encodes CASSAAGGVSYEQYF. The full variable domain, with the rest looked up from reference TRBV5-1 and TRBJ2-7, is KAGVTQTPRYLIKTRGQQVTLSCSPISGHRSVSWYQQTPGQGLQFLFEYFSETQRNKGNFPGRFSGRQFSNSRSEMNVSTLELGDSALYLCASSAAGGVSYEQYFGPGTRLTVT.

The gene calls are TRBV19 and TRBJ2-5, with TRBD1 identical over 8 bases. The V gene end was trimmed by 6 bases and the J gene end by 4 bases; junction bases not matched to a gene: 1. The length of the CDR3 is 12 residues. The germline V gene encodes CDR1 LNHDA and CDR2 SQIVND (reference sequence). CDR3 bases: TGTGCCAGTAGCACAGGGGGAGAGACCCAGTACTTC. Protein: CASSTGGETQYF.

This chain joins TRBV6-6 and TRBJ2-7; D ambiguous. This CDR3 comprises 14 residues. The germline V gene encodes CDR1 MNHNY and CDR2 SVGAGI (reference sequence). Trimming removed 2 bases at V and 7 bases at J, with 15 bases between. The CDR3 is CASSYGEAFGEQYF. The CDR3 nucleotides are TGTGCCAGCAGTTACGGAGAGGCCTTCGGGGAGCAGTACTTC.

The CDR3 nucleotides read TGTGCCATCTCAGGGGAGCGGCACACTGAAGCTTTCTTT. Translation gives CAISGERHTEAFF. The gene calls are TRBV6-1 and TRBJ1-1; weak D call: TRBD1 (6 bases). The CDR3 spans 13 residues. Germline V gives CDR1 MNHNS, CDR2 SASEGT. V was shortened by 10 bases and J by 3 bases, with 15 bases between the two germline ends.

The CDR3 DNA follows: TGTGCCAGTAGTTCCACTAGCCCCCCGTACGAGCAGTACTTC. Translated, it gives CASSSTSPPYEQYF. The chain is built from TRBV19 and TRBJ2-7, with a tentative D call TRBD2 (6 bases). CDR3 length: 14 amino acids. Trimming took 5 bases from V and 4 from J, leaving 15 bases between them. The germline CDR1 and CDR2 sequences are LNHDA and SQIVND (reference sequence).

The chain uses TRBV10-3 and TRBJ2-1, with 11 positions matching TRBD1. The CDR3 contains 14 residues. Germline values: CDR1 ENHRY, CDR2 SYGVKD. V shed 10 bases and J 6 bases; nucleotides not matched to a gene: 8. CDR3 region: CATWTGGASNEQFF. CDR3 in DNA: TGTGCCACATGGACAGGGGGCGCTTCCAATGAGCAGTTCTTC.

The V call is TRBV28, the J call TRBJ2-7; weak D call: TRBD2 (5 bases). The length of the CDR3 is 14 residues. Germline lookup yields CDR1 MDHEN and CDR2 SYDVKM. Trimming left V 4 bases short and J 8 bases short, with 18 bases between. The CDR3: CASSSLRRRVKQYF. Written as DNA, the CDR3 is TGTGCCAGCAGTTCACTTAGAAGGCGGGTCAAGCAGTACTTC.

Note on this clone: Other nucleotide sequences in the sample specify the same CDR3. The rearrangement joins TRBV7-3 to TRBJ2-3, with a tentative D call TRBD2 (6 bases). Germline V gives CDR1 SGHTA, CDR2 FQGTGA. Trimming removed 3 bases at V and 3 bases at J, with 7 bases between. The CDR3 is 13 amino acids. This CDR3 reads CASSLGLTDTQYF. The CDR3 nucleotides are TGTGCCAGCAGCTTGGGACTGACAGATACGCAGTATTTT.

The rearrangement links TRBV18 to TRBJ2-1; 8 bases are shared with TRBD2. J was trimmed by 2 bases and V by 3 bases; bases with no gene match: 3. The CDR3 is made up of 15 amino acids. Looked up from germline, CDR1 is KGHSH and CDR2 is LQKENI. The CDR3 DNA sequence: TGTGCCAGCTCACCGACTAGCGCCCCCTACAATGAGCAGTTCTTC. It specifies CASSPTSAPYNEQFF.

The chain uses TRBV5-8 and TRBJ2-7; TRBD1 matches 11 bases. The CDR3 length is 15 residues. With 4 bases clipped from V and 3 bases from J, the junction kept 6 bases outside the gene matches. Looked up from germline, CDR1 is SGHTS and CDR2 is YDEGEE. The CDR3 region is CASSRRGTGGYEQYF. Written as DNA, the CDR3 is TGTGCCAGCAGCCGGCGGGGGACAGGGGGCTACGAGCAGTACTTC.

The CDR3 spells CASSQVRAMNTEAFF. The CDR3 DNA follows: TGCGCCAGCAGCCAAGTGAGAGCAATGAACACTGAAGCTTTCTTT. The chain recombines TRBV4-1 with TRBJ1-1; D remains unclear. Germline V gives CDR1 MGHRA, CDR2 YSYEKL. The CDR3 contains 15 residues. Trimming stripped 1 base from V and 0 bases from J, with 9 bases between.

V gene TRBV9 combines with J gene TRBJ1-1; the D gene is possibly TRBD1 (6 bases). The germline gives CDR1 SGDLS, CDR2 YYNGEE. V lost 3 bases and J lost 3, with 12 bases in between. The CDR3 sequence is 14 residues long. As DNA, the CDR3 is TGTGCCAGCAGCGGAAACTACAGGGACACTGAAGCTTTCTTT. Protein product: CASSGNYRDTEAFF. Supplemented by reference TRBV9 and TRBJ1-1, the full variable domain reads DSGVTQTPKHLITATGQRVTLRCSPRSGDLSVYWYQQSLDQGLQFLIQYYNGEERAKGNILERFSAQQFPDLHSELNLSSLELGDSALYFCASSGNYRDTEAFFGQGTRLTVV.

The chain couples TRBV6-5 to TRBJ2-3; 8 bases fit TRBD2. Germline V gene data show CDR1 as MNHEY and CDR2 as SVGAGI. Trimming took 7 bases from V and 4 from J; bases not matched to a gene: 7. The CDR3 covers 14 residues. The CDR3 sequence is CASKVAGLPDTQYF. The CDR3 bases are TGTGCCAGCAAGGTAGCGGGATTACCAGATACGCAGTATTTT.